The 9 T cell receptor beta chains below all came from one sample that was sequenced in a study of cytomegalovirus exposure and HLA in healthy donors. 13 Jbeta primers and 60 Vbeta primers were used for the PCR. Measured with immunoSEQ multiplex PCR; TCRdb has only the in-frame clones, and not every one. Of about 130,000 clones in the sample, approximately 86% were seen once. Input material: PBMCs. The receptors stem from a boy between 10 and 17 years old in good health and CMV-seronegative.

The CDR3 nucleotides are TGTGCCAGCAGTTACGCGGCAGGGGCAACTAATGAAAAACTGTTTTTT. Its protein is CASSYAAGATNEKLFF. The V and J genes are TRBV6-5 and TRBJ1-4; the D gene is possibly TRBD1 (6 bases). This CDR3 region has 16 residues. Trimming removed 2 bases from V and 0 bases from J, with 10 bases in between. Germline lookup yields CDR1 MNHEY and CDR2 SVGAGI.

Here the CDR3 reads CASRNPARGPYGYTF. The CDR3 bases are TGTGCCAGCCGGAACCCGGCCAGGGGTCCCTATGGCTACACCTTC. J is TRBJ1-2 and V is TRBV2, with D tentatively TRBD1 (6 bases). The V end lost 8 bases, the J end lost 4 bases, and 20 bases lay between the germline ends. Per the germline V gene, CDR1 is SNHLY and CDR2 is FYNNEI. This CDR3 spans 15 amino acids. Drawing the rest from reference TRBV2 and TRBJ1-2, the complete variable domain is EPEVTQTPSHQVTQMGQEVILRCVPISNHLYFYWYRQILGQKVEFLVSFYNNEISEKSEIFDDQFSVERPDGSNFTLKIRSTKLEDSAMYFCASRNPARGPYGYTFGSGTRLTVV.

The J gene is TRBJ1-5, the V gene TRBV6-1; 8 positions match TRBD1. CDR3 size: 16 residues. Germline V lookup: CDR1 MNHNS, CDR2 SASEGT. Germline trimming cut 1 base from V and 3 bases from J; bases unmatched to any gene: 5. The CDR3: CASSEEAQGANQPQHF. The CDR3 DNA sequence: TGTGCCAGCAGTGAAGAGGCGCAGGGGGCCAATCAGCCCCAGCATTTT.

The chain carries TRBV9 and TRBJ2-1; maybe TRBD1 (6 bases). Germline values: CDR1 SGDLS, CDR2 YYNGEE. This CDR3 comprises 15 residues. V was trimmed by 0 bases and J by 4 bases, leaving 11 bases between them. CDR3 DNA sequence: TGTGCCAGCAGCGTAGAAGGGACACCATACAATGAGCAGTTCTTC. Translated: CASSVEGTPYNEQFF. Using reference TRBV9 and TRBJ2-1 for the parts outside the CDR3, the full variable domain is DSGVTQTPKHLITATGQRVTLRCSPRSGDLSVYWYQQSLDQGLQFLIQYYNGEERAKGNILERFSAQQFPDLHSELNLSSLELGDSALYFCASSVEGTPYNEQFFGPGTRLTVL.

J is TRBJ1-1 and V is TRBV27, with 8 bases fitting TRBD1. The length of the CDR3 is 14 residues. Germline CDR1 MNHEY, CDR2 SMNVEV (reference sequence). Unmatched junction bases numbered 3, after V lost 6 bases and J lost 0 bases. The CDR3 is CASRSDRVNTEAFF. The CDR3 coding sequence is TGTGCCAGCAGATCGGACAGGGTGAACACTGAAGCTTTCTTT.

The chain is built from TRBV11-3 and TRBJ2-1; 10 bases line up with TRBD2. With 2 bases clipped from V and 7 bases from J, the junction kept 5 bases outside the gene matches. Germline values: CDR1 SGHNT, CDR2 YENEEA. The CDR3 is 15 residues long. CDR3 coding DNA: TGTGCCAGCAGCTTATCCCCACTAGCGGGAAATGAGCAGTTCTTC. It is translated as CASSLSPLAGNEQFF.

Regarding this clone: This same CDR3 is encoded by further DNA sequences in the sample. The chain has TRBV9 and TRBJ1-2; D not resolved. CDR3 length: 13 amino acids. CDR1 and CDR2 (germline): SGDLS, YYNGEE. V was clipped by 1 base and J by 2 bases, with 6 bases between them. Here the CDR3 DNA reads TGTGCCAGCAGCGTAACCGGGAACTATGGCTACACCTTC. Translation: CASSVTGNYGYTF.

The chain combines TRBV7-9 with TRBJ1-2; TRBD1 is a possible D gene (5 bases). V lost 4 bases and J lost 4, with 16 bases in between. The length of the CDR3 is 15 residues. Germline loops: CDR1 SEHNR, CDR2 FQNEAQ (reference sequence). The CDR3 is CASSSQITQVYGYTF. The CDR3 DNA is TGTGCCAGCAGCTCACAAATCACACAGGTCTATGGCTACACCTTC.

The chain recombines TRBV29-1 with TRBJ2-5; possibly TRBD1 for D (6 bases). The CDR3 runs 13 residues. Germline CDR1 reads SQVTM; CDR2 reads ANQGSEA. Trimming shortened V by 3 bases and J by 5 bases, and 13 bases separated the two germline ends. In DNA form, the CDR3 reads TGCAGCGTTGATGTGCAGGGGCGGGAGACCCAGTACTTC. Its protein product is CSVDVQGRETQYF.